Shown below are 21 T cell receptor beta chains from a single sample sequenced in a study of T cells in Graves' hyperthyroidism and ophthalmopathy. TCR beta CDR3 regions were amplified from RNA. Initially, a first-round RT-PCR of the TCR CDR3 employed the HTBI primer set. TCRdb re-called the multiplex PCR reads through MiXCR, storing one row per CDR3 protein. The table lists over 150,000 distinct CDR3 sequences, about 18% of them singletons, with roughly 30% in the top ten. The sample consisted of blood. These receptor sequences come from a woman between 45 and 65 years old with Graves' hyperthyroidism.

This clonotype was found many times. The chain employs TRBV3-1 and TRBJ1-4; 9 bases match TRBD1. The J segment lost 6 bases and the V segment lost 6 bases, leaving 8 bases of the junction unmatched. The CDR3 covers 15 residues. CDR1 LGHDT and CDR2 YNNKEL come from the germline V gene (reference sequence). The CDR3 region is CASSLRDRADEKLFF. The CDR3, as DNA: TGTGCCAGCAGTCTCCGGGACAGGGCGGATGAAAAACTGTTTTTT.

This clonotype was counted ten times or more. The chain recombines TRBV7-9 with TRBJ2-7, with D perhaps given as TRBD1 or TRBD2 (5 bases each). CDR1 SEHNR and CDR2 FQNEAQ come from the germline V gene (reference sequence). The CDR3 has 15 residues. Deletions cut 4 bases from V and 2 bases from J, with 15 bases between. This CDR3 is CASSSTWDGPYEQYF. The CDR3 DNA sequence: TGTGCCAGCAGCTCAACCTGGGACGGCCCCTACGAGCAGTACTTC.

This clonotype was found many times. One end of the junction varies from germline; a read error may be responsible. The genes are TRBV12-3 or TRBV12-4 and TRBJ1-3; no definite D call. This CDR3 comprises 12 residues. CDR3 DNA sequence: TGTGCCAGCAGTTTCGGACCTCGAATATTCCATTTT. Translated: CASSFGPRIFHF.

The table lists this clonotype with many counts. The CDR3 loop is CASRLRVRGAGTEAFF. DNA for the CDR3: TGTGCCAGCAGATTAAGGGTCCGGGGGGCGGGAACTGAAGCTTTCTTT. The chain uses TRBV7-9 and TRBJ1-1, with D possibly matching TRBD1 (6 bases). Germline loops: CDR1 SEHNR, CDR2 FQNEAQ (reference sequence). The CDR3 is 16 amino acids. Trimming took off 6 bases at V and 5 bases at J, with 22 bases between the two ends.

In this sample, this clonotype turned up many times. The chain employs TRBV5-1 and TRBJ2-3; D gene uncertain. The CDR3 has 12 amino acids. Deletions cut 0 bases from V and 4 bases from J, with 3 bases between. CDR1 is SGHRS, CDR2 YFSETQ, per germline. CDR3 DNA sequence: TGCGCCAGCAGCTTGGACGCAGATACGCAGTATTTT. The encoded protein is CASSLDADTQYF.

This clonotype was detected many times. The J gene is TRBJ1-6, the V gene TRBV10-2; D possibly corresponds to TRBD1 (6 bases). This CDR3 spans 14 amino acids. Trimming stripped 5 bases from V and 10 bases from J, with 15 bases between. Germline V CDR1 and CDR2: WSHSY, SAAADI. The CDR3 DNA follows: TGCGCCAGCAGTCTAGACAGGTCGAAGTCACCCCTCCACTTT. It yields the protein CASSLDRSKSPLHF.

This clonotype was picked up many times. The chain recombines TRBV3-1 with TRBJ2-3, with D uncertain. Germline CDR1 reads LGHDT; CDR2 reads YNNKEL (reference sequence). V lost 4 bases, J lost 0 bases, and 23 bases lay in between. The CDR3 spans 19 residues. CDR3 sequence reads: CASSPKVFPSAGSTDTQYF. CDR3 nucleotides: TGTGCCAGCAGCCCCAAGGTATTTCCATCCGCCGGGAGCACAGATACGCAGTATTTT.

In its sample, this clonotype was seen many times. J is TRBJ1-2 and V is TRBV13; D is perhaps TRBD1 (5 bases). The germline gives CDR1 PRHDT, CDR2 FYEKMQ (reference sequence). The CDR3 extends over 14 amino acids. V dropped 0 bases and J dropped 8 bases, with 13 bases sitting between them. The CDR3 DNA sequence: TGTGCCAGCAGCTTAGGTATTGGGGGACGCGGCTACACCTTC. This codes for CASSLGIGGRGYTF. The variable domain in full, with the rest retrieved from reference TRBV13 and TRBJ1-2, is AAGVIQSPRHLIKEKRETATLKCYPIPRHDTVYWYQQGPGQDPQFLISFYEKMQSDKGSIPDRFSAQQFSDYHSELNMSSLELGDSALYFCASSLGIGGRGYTFGSGTRLTVV.

In its sample, this clonotype was seen many times. The genes are TRBV7-8 and TRBJ2-5; TRBD2 matches 10 bases. Losses at the gene ends were 0 bases for V and 2 bases for J; bases not matched to a gene: 12. This CDR3 region has 19 residues. Looked up from germline, CDR1 is SGHVS and CDR2 is FQNEAQ. The CDR3 DNA is TGTGCCAGCAGCTTAGCGTATGGGAGCGGGGGGGCAGATCAAGAGACCCAGTACTTC. Protein: CASSLAYGSGGADQETQYF.

This clonotype has ten or more counts. This chain uses TRBV20-1 with TRBJ2-3, with 11 nucleotides matching TRBD1. V shed 4 bases, J shed 4 bases, and the junction held 7 bases outside the gene matches. Germline CDR1 reads DFQATT; CDR2 reads SNEGSKA (reference sequence). This CDR3 contains 15 residues. The chain's CDR3 is CSAKGDRGFSDTQYF. The CDR3 bases are TGCAGTGCTAAAGGGGACAGGGGGTTCTCAGATACGCAGTATTTT.

This clonotype was counted at least ten times. The chain links TRBV7-2 to TRBJ1-1; TRBD1 matches at 8 bases. Germline CDR1 is SGHTA and CDR2 is FQGNSA. V lost 5 bases and J lost 2; bases outside the gene matches: 7. The CDR3 spans 15 residues. CDR3 coding DNA: TGTGCCAGCAGCCCCACCGACAGGGGCAACACTGAAGCTTTCTTT. It is translated as CASSPTDRGNTEAFF.

V is TRBV6-9 and J is TRBJ1-4; D is undetermined. Trimming removed 3 bases at V and 0 bases at J, with 8 bases between. Germline CDR1 reads MNHGY; CDR2 reads SVAAGI. This CDR3 is 15 amino acids long. CDR3 in amino acids: CASSYGIATNEKLFF. The CDR3 DNA sequence: TGTGCCAGCAGTTACGGAATCGCAACTAATGAAAAACTGTTTTTT.

Only a few counts were recorded for this clonotype. The chain uses TRBV19 and TRBJ2-7; D is ambiguous. The CDR3 loop spans 13 amino acids. Between the trimmed V and J ends, which lost 3 bases and 2 bases, there was a span of 8 bases. Looked up from germline, CDR1 is LNHDA and CDR2 is SQIVND (reference sequence). The chain's CDR3 is CASSMATTYEQYF. CDR3 sequence (DNA): TGTGCCAGTAGTATGGCAACTACCTACGAGCAGTACTTC.

This clonotype has a count of ten or more. The gene calls are TRBV12-3 or TRBV12-4 and TRBJ1-5; D is undetermined. The CDR3 totals 12 residues. V lost 1 base and J lost 7, with 5 bases in between. The CDR3 sequence: CASSLERQPQHF. CDR3 bases: TGTGCCAGCAGTTTAGAACGACAGCCCCAGCATTTT.

The rearrangement links TRBV28 to TRBJ1-2; D is possibly TRBD1 (5 bases). V was pared by 8 bases and J by 7 bases, with 14 bases between. Germline values: CDR1 MDHEN, CDR2 SYDVKM. CDR3 length: 12 residues. The CDR3 coding sequence is TGTGCCAGCTCCCAGGCCCAGGGTGGCTACACCTTC. It yields the protein CASSQAQGGYTF.

This clonotype was counted at least ten times. This chain links TRBV27 with TRBJ1-1; D perhaps matches TRBD1 (6 bases). V lost 5 bases and J lost 3, with 16 bases in between. CDR1 MNHEY and CDR2 SMNVEV come from the germline V gene (reference sequence). The CDR3 length is 15 residues. The CDR3 bases are TGTGCCAGCAGTCTGACAGGCCCCTCGGACACTGAAGCTTTCTTT. Residues: CASSLTGPSDTEAFF.

This clonotype was counted many times. V gene TRBV2 combines with J gene TRBJ2-3; TRBD1 matches at 8 bases. CDR1 is SNHLY, CDR2 FYNNEI, per germline. The CDR3 sequence is 16 residues long. Unmatched junction bases numbered 5, after V lost 1 base and J lost 2 bases. CDR3 in DNA: TGTGCCAGCAGTGAAGGGACAGGGTTTTCCACAGATACGCAGTATTTT. Translating gives CASSEGTGFSTDTQYF.

This clonotype has ten or more counts. The genes are TRBV5-4 and TRBJ2-7, with TRBD2 matching 14 bases. The CDR3 has 17 residues. CDR1 is SGHNT and CDR2 is YYREEE in the germline V gene (reference sequence). V dropped 2 bases and J dropped 0; count of bases not matched to a gene: 4. CDR3 in DNA: TGTGCCAGCAGCTTAGGGACTAGCGGGGGACTCTCCTACGAGCAGTACTTC. Its protein product is CASSLGTSGGLSYEQYF.

In its sample, this clonotype was seen many times. The V and J genes are TRBV5-1 and TRBJ2-3; D is possibly TRBD1 (6 bases). Germline values: CDR1 SGHRS, CDR2 YFSETQ. V was clipped by 5 bases and J by 2 bases, with 12 bases between them. CDR3 size: 14 residues. CDR3 coding DNA: TGCGCCAGCAGACTGCAGGGGTACACAGATACGCAGTATTTT. Translated, it gives CASRLQGYTDTQYF.

There are many counts of this clonotype. The V gene is TRBV6-1, the J gene TRBJ1-1; D remains unclear. V shed 6 bases and J shed 6 bases, with 17 bases lying between them. Looked up from germline, CDR1 is MNHNS and CDR2 is SASEGT. The CDR3 is 14 amino acids. This chain's CDR3 is CASRDYEPSAEAFF. As DNA, the CDR3 is TGTGCCAGCAGGGACTATGAGCCCTCCGCTGAAGCTTTCTTT.

This clonotype was observed at least ten times. The chain employs TRBV3-1 and TRBJ1-4; weak D call: TRBD1 (5 bases). The CDR3 totals 14 residues. Germline CDR1 and CDR2: LGHDT and YNNKEL (reference sequence). The CDR3 spells CAPAASGRDEKLFF. The CDR3 DNA is TGTGCTCCCGCCGCTTCAGGGCGGGATGAAAAACTGTTTTTT.